One sample yielded the 8 T cell receptor beta chains listed below, sequenced in a study of cytomegalovirus exposure and HLA in healthy donors. Here immunoSEQ multiplex PCR was the method, and the copy in TCRdb shows in-frame clones only, minus some. The sample holds about 140,000 clones; approximately 94% are singletons and the top ten take less than 2%. Source material: PBMCs. The receptors come from a man younger than 35 in good health and CMV-seropositive.

J is TRBJ1-4 and V is TRBV9, with D maybe TRBD1 (6 bases). Germline CDR1 is SGDLS and CDR2 is YYNGEE. The CDR3 length is 13 residues. Trimming took off 5 bases at V and 8 bases at J, with 13 bases between the two ends. The DNA of the CDR3 is TGTGCCAGCAGTAGGGGGGGATTGGAAAAACTGTTTTTT. It is translated as CASSRGGLEKLFF. Looking up the rest from reference TRBV9 and TRBJ1-4 gives the full variable domain: DSGVTQTPKHLITATGQRVTLRCSPRSGDLSVYWYQQSLDQGLQFLIQYYNGEERAKGNILERFSAQQFPDLHSELNLSSLELGDSALYFCASSRGGLEKLFFGSGTQLSVL.

The V call is TRBV27, the J call TRBJ1-1, with a weak D call TRBD1 (5 bases). Trimming took 2 bases from V and 4 from J, leaving 11 bases between them. The CDR3 extends over 14 amino acids. Germline V gene sequence: CDR1 MNHEY, CDR2 SMNVEV (reference sequence). The CDR3 DNA is TGTGCCAGCAGTTTAGGACAAGCTAGCACTGAAGCTTTCTTT. As protein: CASSLGQASTEAFF.

The chain joins TRBV28 to TRBJ2-1; D call uncertain. V was pared by 3 bases and J by 6 bases, with 12 bases between. Germline CDR1 and CDR2: MDHEN and SYDVKM. The length of the CDR3 is 14 residues. CDR3 bases: TGTGCCAGCAGTTTCCTAAATCCTCGCAATGAGCAGTTCTTC. This encodes CASSFLNPRNEQFF. Full variable domain (rest looked up from reference TRBV28 and TRBJ2-1): DVKVTQSSRYLVKRTGEKVFLECVQDMDHENMFWYRQDPGLGLRLIYFSYDVKMKEKGDIPEGYSVSREKKERFSLILESASTNQTSMYLCASSFLNPRNEQFFGPGTRLTVL.

The gene calls are TRBV5-4 and TRBJ2-1; the match to TRBD2 covers 9 bases. Germline CDR1 SGHNT, CDR2 YYREEE (reference sequence). The length of the CDR3 is 14 residues. Unmatched junction bases numbered 9, after V lost 4 bases and J lost 10 bases. The CDR3 here is CASSRPGTSREQFF. CDR3 bases: TGTGCCAGCAGCAGACCCGGGACTAGCCGCGAGCAGTTCTTC.

This chain connects TRBV6-6 to TRBJ1-1; D remains ambiguous. Germline V gives CDR1 MNHNY, CDR2 SVGAGI (reference sequence). The V gene lost 5 bases and the J gene lost 8 bases, with 15 bases spanning the gap. CDR3 size: 13 residues. The CDR3 DNA reads TGTGCCAGCAGTCCATCGGGAAGACTCGAAGCTTTCTTT. Protein product: CASSPSGRLEAFF.

V usage is TRBV19 and J usage is TRBJ2-7; TRBD2 matches at 12 bases. Germline CDR1 and CDR2: LNHDA and SQIVND (reference sequence). The CDR3 is made up of 15 amino acids. V shed 5 bases and J 4 bases; nucleotides not matched to a gene: 6. DNA for the CDR3: TGTGCCAGTAGTGCTCTCCTAGCGGGAGGGTACGAGCAGTACTTC. Protein: CASSALLAGGYEQYF.

This clone was counted a single time. V is TRBV13 and J is TRBJ2-3; TRBD2 aligns across 12 bases. The CDR3 contains 17 residues. With 5 bases clipped from V and 0 bases from J, the junction kept 6 bases outside the gene matches. Germline CDR1 reads PRHDT; CDR2 reads FYEKMQ (reference sequence). This CDR3 is CASSALAGGPSTDTQYF. The CDR3 bases are TGTGCCAGCAGCGCGCTAGCGGGAGGGCCGAGCACAGATACGCAGTATTTT. The full variable domain, rest sourced from reference TRBV13 and TRBJ2-3, is AAGVIQSPRHLIKEKRETATLKCYPIPRHDTVYWYQQGPGQDPQFLISFYEKMQSDKGSIPDRFSAQQFSDYHSELNMSSLELGDSALYFCASSALAGGPSTDTQYFGPGTRLTVL.

V is TRBV11-2 and J is TRBJ1-1; 10 nucleotides agree with TRBD1. CDR3 length: 18 amino acids. CDR1 is SGHAT, CDR2 FQNNGV, per germline. Unmatched junction bases numbered 15, after V lost 2 bases and J lost 6 bases. CDR3 loop: CASSLTTGGAGGSAEAFF. In nucleotides, the CDR3 is TGTGCCAGCAGCTTAACGACAGGGGGCGCGGGAGGGAGCGCTGAAGCTTTCTTT.